This T cell receptor (beta chain) was profiled in a study of cytomegalovirus exposure and HLA in healthy donors. The PCR contained 60 Vbeta and 13 Jbeta primers. Sequencing used immunoSEQ multiplex PCR; TCRdb keeps in-frame clones, though not all of them. The sample has 100,000 to 130,000 clones; more than 70% are singletons. CDR3 size: 13 residues. Germline CDR1 LNHDA, CDR2 SQIVND (reference sequence). As to this clone: Germline is not matched at one junction end, which may reflect a read error.

Sequencing was carried out using PBMCs. The receptor was derived from a man aged 30-40 years in good health and CMV-seronegative. The gene calls are TRBV19 and TRBJ1-1; the D gene is possibly TRBD1 (6 bases). As DNA, the CDR3 is TGTGCCAGTAGTGCTCTCCGGGGGGCTGAGCTCGACTTT. It yields the protein CASSALRGAELDF.